This is a list of T cell receptor beta chains from one sample in a study of T cells after posttransplantation cyclophosphamide. Some clones are missing from TCRdb's copy, which holds only in-frame ones; the method was immunoSEQ multiplex PCR. Listed for the sample are over 30,000 clones, none seen a single time. Specimen: PBMCs. The origin of the receptors is a girl aged 5 to 17 in good health, CMV-negative, and a related stem cell transplant donor. The CDR3 runs from the conserved cysteine through the conserved F or W. A D gene is named only where the DNA matches it firmly. Not every row has a clone size; where given, it reads once, few, many or a size class.

d_call: TRBD1
clone_size: many
j_call: TRBJ1-4
v_call: TRBV18
cdr3_nt: TGTGCCAGCTCTCTGGGACAGGTTTCGTCTGAAAAACTGTTTTTT
cdr3_aa: CASSLGQVSSEKLFF

d_call: NA
clone_size: few
j_call: TRBJ2-7
v_call: TRBV6-1
cdr3_nt: TGTGCCAGCAGTGTTAACTACGAGCAGTACTTC
cdr3_aa: CASSVNYEQYF

d_call: NA
clone_size: many
j_call: TRBJ1-6
v_call: TRBV6-4
cdr3_nt: TGTGCCAGCAGTGATCCGACAGGCAATTCACCCCTCCACTTT
cdr3_aa: CASSDPTGNSPLHF

d_call: NA
clone_size: few
j_call: TRBJ2-4
v_call: TRBV25-1
cdr3_nt: TGTGCCAGCAAAAACAGCAGGGGAGAGGCCAAAAACATTCAGTACTTC
cdr3_aa: CASKNSRGEAKNIQYF

d_call: TRBD2
clone_size: many
j_call: TRBJ2-2
v_call: TRBV19
cdr3_nt: TGTGCCAGCCGGGACTACACTCAGGCCGGGGAGCTGTTTTTT
cdr3_aa: CASRDYTQAGELFF

d_call: TRBD1
clone_size: many
j_call: TRBJ1-1
v_call: TRBV11-1
cdr3_nt: TGTGCCAGCAGCCTCACAGGGGACGGCACTGAAGCTTTCTTT
cdr3_aa: CASSLTGDGTEAFF

d_call: TRBD1
clone_size: many
j_call: TRBJ1-2
v_call: TRBV30
cdr3_nt: TGTGCCTGGAGTGTACTCGGCAGGGGGGATGGCTACACCTTC
cdr3_aa: CAWSVLGRGDGYTF

d_call: TRBD1
clone_size: many
j_call: TRBJ2-1
v_call: TRBV5-6
cdr3_nt: TGTGCCAGCAGCGTTACAGGGGTTGAAGAGCAGTTCTTC
cdr3_aa: CASSVTGVEEQFF

d_call: NA
clone_size: NA
j_call: TRBJ1-2
v_call: TRBV6-5
cdr3_nt: TGTGCCAGCAGCCCCGTGGGAGGGGACTATGGCTACACCTTC
cdr3_aa: CASSPVGGDYGYTF

d_call: NA
clone_size: few
j_call: TRBJ2-7
v_call: TRBV27
cdr3_nt: TGTGCCAGCAGTGGCTTCGCCAGTTCCTACGAGCAGTACTTC
cdr3_aa: CASSGFASSYEQYF

d_call: NA
clone_size: many
j_call: TRBJ2-1
v_call: TRBV5-4
cdr3_nt: TGTGCCAGCAGCTTAGGTGGGACTCGGCAGTTCTTC
cdr3_aa: CASSLGGTRQFF

d_call: TRBD2
clone_size: few
j_call: TRBJ2-5
v_call: TRBV7-2
cdr3_nt: TGTGCCAGCAGCTTAAACGGGGGGGCCTCGGAGACCCAGTACTTC
cdr3_aa: CASSLNGGASETQYF

d_call: NA
clone_size: many
j_call: TRBJ2-7
v_call: TRBV5-1
cdr3_nt: TGCGCCAGCAGCTTCGGTCAGGGGAGCTCCTACGAGCAGTACTTC
cdr3_aa: CASSFGQGSSYEQYF

d_call: NA
clone_size: many
j_call: TRBJ2-7
v_call: TRBV29-1
cdr3_nt: TGCAGCGTTGTAGCCGCTAGGGAGCAGTACTTC
cdr3_aa: CSVVAAREQYF

d_call: NA
clone_size: many
j_call: TRBJ1-4
v_call: TRBV5-1
cdr3_nt: TGCGCCAGCAGCTCCGGACGTGGGGGCACAACTAATGAAAAACTGTTTTTT
cdr3_aa: CASSSGRGGTTNEKLFF

d_call: NA
clone_size: many
j_call: TRBJ1-5
v_call: TRBV9
cdr3_nt: TGTGCCAGCAGCCCTGGGGGGGCAGGGAGCAATCAGCCCCAGCATTTT
cdr3_aa: CASSPGGAGSNQPQHF

d_call: NA
clone_size: many
j_call: TRBJ1-5
v_call: TRBV2
cdr3_nt: TGTGCCAGCAGTGAAGGGGGCCGGAGGGGCAATCAGCCCCAGCATTTT
cdr3_aa: CASSEGGRRGNQPQHF